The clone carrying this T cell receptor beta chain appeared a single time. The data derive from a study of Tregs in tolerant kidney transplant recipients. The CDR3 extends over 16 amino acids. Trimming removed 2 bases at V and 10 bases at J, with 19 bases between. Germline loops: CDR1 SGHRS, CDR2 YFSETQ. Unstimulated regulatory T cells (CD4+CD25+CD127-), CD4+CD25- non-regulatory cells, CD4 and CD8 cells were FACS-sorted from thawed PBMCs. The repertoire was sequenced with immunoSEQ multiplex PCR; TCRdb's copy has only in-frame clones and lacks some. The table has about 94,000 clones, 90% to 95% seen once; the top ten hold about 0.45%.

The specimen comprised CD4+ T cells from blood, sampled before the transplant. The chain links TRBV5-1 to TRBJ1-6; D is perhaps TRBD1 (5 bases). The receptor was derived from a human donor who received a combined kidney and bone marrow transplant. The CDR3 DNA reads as TGCGCCAGCAGCTTATCAGGGTCGGCGTCCGGGTCACCCCTCCACTTT. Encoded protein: CASSLSGSASGSPLHF.